The 5 T cell receptor beta chains given below trace back to one sample, sequenced in a study of blood T cell repertoires in COVID-19 (dated by TCRdb to about 2020). The library relied on the immunoSEQ multiplex PCR assay. TCRdb mirrors the immuneACCESS table, restricted to in-frame sequences. Some clones are absent from its copies; in checked studies, under half trace to an unresolved V gene, and the reason for the others is unknown. This sample gives fewer than 250,000 clones in total; under 90% of them show up just once. Less than 2% of the sample rests with the top ten. The sequenced material came from PBMCs or T cells enriched from blood (not recorded which). These receptors were collected from a man in his sixties who had recovered from COVID-19.

There are a few counts of this clone. CDR3 nucleotides: TGTGCCAGCAGCAAAAGGGGTGGGGGAGGCGGCTACACCTTC. It specifies CASSKRGGGGGYTF. The J gene is TRBJ1-2, the V gene TRBV21-1. TRBV21-1 corresponds to a pseudogene. The CDR3 is 14 residues long.

This clone was counted a single time. This chain connects TRBV11-3 to TRBJ1-5; a weak D match, TRBD1 (5 bases). V lost 3 bases and J lost 0, with 6 bases in between. This CDR3 contains 14 residues. The germline V gene has CDR1 SGHNT and CDR2 YENEEA. DNA for the CDR3: TGTGCCAGCAGCTTGACAGATAGCAATCAGCCCCAGCATTTT. It is translated as CASSLTDSNQPQHF.

The genes are TRBV6-5 and TRBJ1-2, with a tentative D call TRBD1 (5 bases). The CDR3 loop spans 14 amino acids. The ends were cut back, 7 bases at V and 3 bases at J, with 15 bases in the middle. The V gene's germline CDR1 is MNHEY and CDR2 SVGAGI. This CDR3 reads CASMAAGWDYGYTF. CDR3 bases: TGTGCCAGCATGGCGGCAGGGTGGGACTATGGCTACACCTTC.

Written as DNA, the CDR3 is TGTGCCAGCAGTTTATCTGAGAGGGTCTACGAGCAGTACTTC. Translated, it gives CASSLSERVYEQYF. The chain is built from TRBV27 and TRBJ2-7, with TRBD2 as a possible D gene (5 bases). The CDR3 runs to 14 residues. The V gene's germline CDR1 is MNHEY and CDR2 SMNVEV (reference sequence). V lost 0 bases and J 3 bases, leaving 9 bases between the germline ends.

The chain is built from TRBV6-2 or TRBV6-3 and TRBJ2-5; D might be TRBD2 (6 bases). Trimming removed 5 bases at V and 3 bases at J, with 13 bases between. Germline-derived CDR1 and CDR2 are MNHEY and SVGEGT. The CDR3 is made up of 14 amino acids. The CDR3 region has the DNA TGTGCCAGCAGTCAACCGGGACTTGAAGAGACCCAGTACTTC. It yields the protein CASSQPGLEETQYF.